This T cell receptor beta chain was retrieved from a study of cytomegalovirus exposure and HLA in healthy donors. Everyone who donated was a healthy bone marrow donor. PCR employed 60 Vbeta and 13 Jbeta primers. In the original workflow: Later, an analysis found 80 million or so unique TCR beta chains, and roughly 10 million of these were shared. Measured with immunoSEQ multiplex PCR; TCRdb has only the in-frame clones, and not every one. V, J and clone size are those of that table, while D and trimming were read from the DNA. The sample consists of fewer than 250,000 clones, about four fifths of them appearing once. Of note for this clone: Antigen specificity is unknown.

Study results and caveats: Whilst most TCR sequences proved rare, a subset of public TCRs occurred across many donors. One cluster of highly shared sequence variants probably arose as a sequencing artifact.

The TCR comes from a woman aged 45-59 years in good health and CMV-seropositive. The sequencing input was PBMCs.

The CDR3 region is CASSRGQNNEQFF. The CDR3 DNA sequence: TGTGCCAGCAGCCGAGGACAGAACAATGAGCAGTTCTTC. The J gene is TRBJ2-1, the V gene TRBV7-8, with D perhaps matching TRBD1 (6 bases). In germline, CDR1 is SGHVS, CDR2 FQNEAQ. The V gene lost 5 bases and the J gene lost 5 bases, with 10 bases spanning the gap. The CDR3 totals 13 residues.